This record concerns one T cell receptor (beta chain) sequence. As yet, its antigen is unknown. The sample belongs to a study of cytotoxic CD8 clonotypes in ibrutinib-treated CLL. Across the whole study: Partial responders about 25, complete 2; approximately 12 progressed and 14 stayed in remission by median roughly 6 years.

TCRdb keeps only in-frame clones here, not all; method: immunoSEQ multiplex PCR. The sample yields around 200,000 clones, approximately 70% seen once. The CDR3 is 15 amino acids. V dropped 6 bases and J dropped 2 bases, with 13 bases sitting between them. CDR1 LNHDA and CDR2 SQIVND come from the germline V gene (reference sequence). Broader study findings: Increased clonality at ibrutinib response gave way to a return toward baseline at progression.

The sequencing here drew on PBMCs, taken after 12 months of ibrutinib treatment. The receptor comes from a human donor with chronic lymphocytic leukemia. V and J are TRBV19 and TRBJ1-4; D possibly corresponds to TRBD1 (5 bases). The CDR3 loop is CASSRPGRTNEKLFF. In DNA, the CDR3 is TGTGCCAGTAGCCGACCAGGGAGGACTAATGAAAAACTGTTTTTT.